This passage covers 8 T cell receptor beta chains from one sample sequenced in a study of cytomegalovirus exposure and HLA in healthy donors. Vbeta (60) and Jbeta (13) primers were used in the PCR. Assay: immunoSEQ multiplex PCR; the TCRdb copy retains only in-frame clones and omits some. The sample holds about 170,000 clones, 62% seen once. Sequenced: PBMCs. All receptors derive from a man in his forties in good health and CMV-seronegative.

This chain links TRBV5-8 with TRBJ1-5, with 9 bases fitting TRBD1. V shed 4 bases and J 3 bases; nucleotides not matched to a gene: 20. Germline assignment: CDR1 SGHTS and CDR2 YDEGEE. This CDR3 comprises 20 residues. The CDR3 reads CASSPWAGQGIVNHNQPQHF. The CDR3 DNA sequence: TGTGCCAGCAGCCCATGGGCGGGACAGGGAATCGTTAATCACAATCAGCCCCAGCATTTT.

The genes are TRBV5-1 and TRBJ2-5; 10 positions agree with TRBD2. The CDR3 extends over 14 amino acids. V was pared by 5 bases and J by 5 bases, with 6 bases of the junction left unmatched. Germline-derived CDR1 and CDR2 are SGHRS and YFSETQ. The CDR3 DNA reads TGCGCCAGCAGGACGGCGGGACTAGCGGAGACCCAGTACTTC. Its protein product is CASRTAGLAETQYF.

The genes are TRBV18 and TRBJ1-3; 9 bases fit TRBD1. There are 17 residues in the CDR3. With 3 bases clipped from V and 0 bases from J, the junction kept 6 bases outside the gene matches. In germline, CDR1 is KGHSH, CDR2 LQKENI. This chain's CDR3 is CASSPRTGASSGNTIYF. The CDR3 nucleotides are TGTGCCAGCTCACCGCGGACAGGGGCAAGCTCTGGAAACACCATATATTTT.

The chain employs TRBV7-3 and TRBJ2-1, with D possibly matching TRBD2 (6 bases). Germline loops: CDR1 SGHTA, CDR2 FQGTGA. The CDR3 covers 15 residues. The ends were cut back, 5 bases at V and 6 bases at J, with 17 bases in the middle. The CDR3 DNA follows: TGTGCCAGCAGCCCGCGGGACGGATCTATCAATGAGCAGTTCTTC. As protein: CASSPRDGSINEQFF.

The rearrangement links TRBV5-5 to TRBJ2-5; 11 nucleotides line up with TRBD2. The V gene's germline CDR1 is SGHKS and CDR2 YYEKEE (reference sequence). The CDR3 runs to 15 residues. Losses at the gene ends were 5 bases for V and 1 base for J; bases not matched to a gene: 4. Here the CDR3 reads CASRASGGFQETQYF. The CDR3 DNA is TGTGCCAGCAGGGCTAGCGGGGGGTTCCAAGAGACCCAGTACTTC.

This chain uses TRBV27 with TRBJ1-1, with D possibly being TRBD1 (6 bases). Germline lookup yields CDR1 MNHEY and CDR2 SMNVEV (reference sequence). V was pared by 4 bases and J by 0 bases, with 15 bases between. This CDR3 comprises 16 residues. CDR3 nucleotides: TGTGCCAGCAGTTCCACAGGGCTTTCCATGAACACTGAAGCTTTCTTT. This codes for CASSSTGLSMNTEAFF.

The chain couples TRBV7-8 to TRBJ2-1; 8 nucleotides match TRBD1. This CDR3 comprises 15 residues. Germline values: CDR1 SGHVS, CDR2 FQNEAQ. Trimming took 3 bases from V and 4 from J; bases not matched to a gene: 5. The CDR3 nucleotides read TGTGCCAGCAGCTTCGGACAGGGAAATTACAATGAGCAGTTCTTC. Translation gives CASSFGQGNYNEQFF.

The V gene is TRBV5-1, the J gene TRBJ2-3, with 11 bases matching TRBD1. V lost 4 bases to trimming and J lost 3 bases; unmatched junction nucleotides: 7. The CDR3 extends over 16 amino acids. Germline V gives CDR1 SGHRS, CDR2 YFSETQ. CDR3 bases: TGCGCCAGCAGCACCCGGACAGGGGGCAATACAGATACGCAGTATTTT. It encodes CASSTRTGGNTDTQYF.